This T cell receptor (beta chain) was recorded in a study of esophageal squamous cell carcinoma under preoperative chemotherapy (dated 2018 in TCRdb). Regarding the study in general: The study profiled TCR repertoires of both peripheral blood T cells and tumor-infiltrating lymphocytes. The study assessed how paclitaxel-nedaplatin chemotherapy affected T-cell receptor repertoires in patients with esophageal squamous cell carcinoma. The cohort comprised a handful of patients with primary esophageal squamous cell carcinoma. Repertoires from samples collected before paclitaxel-nedaplatin therapy were compared with repertoires from samples collected after the therapy. The full study reports these points: Paclitaxel-nedaplatin therapy caused immediate and substantial changes in clonotype frequency, and abundant clones were more likely to contract than to amplify. After chemotherapy, peripheral T cells showed a significant rise in TCR diversity, whereas tumor-infiltrating lymphocytes did not. Rather than arising solely from local clonal changes, post-treatment tumor-infiltrating lymphocytes appeared to come partly from peripheral T cells that migrated into the tumor. A small cohort was used, with only a few patients with esophageal squamous cell carcinoma being analyzed.

Per the publication, the time point label means: after preoperative PTX-NDP chemotherapy. Paclitaxel-nedaplatin was administered to patients as preoperative chemotherapy before surgery. The library was generated by PCR. For sequencing, a HiSeq X Ten was employed. High-throughput sequencing was used to characterize TCR repertoires. TCRdb redid the processing of the public reads, applying fastp at Q25 and MiXCR, and retained in-frame beta chains. Duplicate CDR3 protein sequences are folded into a single record with the most common DNA and genes. Across this sample there are about 20,000 distinct CDR3 sequences, with 40% to 55% seen only once. Around 29% of the sample is held by the ten biggest clonotypes. This clonotype was found once. This clone's antigen is unknown. Per-base qualities were not stored, and no clone one base away is much larger. On its own, one read is weak support. This TCR came from a human donor with esophageal squamous cell carcinoma. The donor label of this sample is uncertain. The specimen was obtained from a patient given preoperative chemotherapy.

The DNA is TGTGCCAGCAGTTACTCTCTCTCCTACAACAATGAGCAGTACTTC. Translated, this is CASSYSLSYNNEQYF. The V gene is TRBV6-5 and the J gene is TRBJ2-5, with no D gene named confidently. Per the germline V gene, MNHEY is the CDR1 and SVGAGI is the CDR2. The germline ends are 19 bases apart after V is trimmed by 0 bases and J by 11 bases. Reading from cysteine to phenylalanine, the CDR3 counts 15 amino acids. This entry keeps only the CDR3 DNA: 45 bases, framed from base 1.